One T cell receptor beta chain is described in this entry. TCRdb keeps only in-frame clones here, not all; method: immunoSEQ multiplex PCR. The sample includes 700,000 or so clones, 80% to 90% of them seen just once. This record belongs to a study of shared T cell receptors in the human thymus. Germline values: CDR1 SGHRS, CDR2 YFSETQ. Trimming cost V 3 bases and J 6 bases; bases outside gene matches: 8. This CDR3 region has 16 residues. The same specimen was also included in a second study, on human thymus T cells.

The sequencing sample was made of thymocytes. This clonotype originated in a girl less than two years old with a congenital heart defect. The chain couples TRBV5-1 to TRBJ2-1; 11 positions agree with TRBD2. CDR3 residues: CASSSSGTSGFNEQFF. The CDR3 bases are TGCGCCAGCAGCTCCTCCGGGACTAGCGGCTTCAATGAGCAGTTCTTC.